This T cell receptor beta chain was captured in a study of shared clonotypes between healthy human individuals (dated by TCRdb to the early 2020s). The study in broad terms: A couple of women and a few men aged 18 to 49 years were included in the cohort. For each donor, three plates each were used for CD4 naive and CD4 memory, two plates were used for CD8 naive, and one plate was used for CD8 memory. To estimate repertoire size and how much clonotype sharing occurs between individuals, the study deeply sequenced the blood TCR repertoires of 4 to 6 healthy adults. Libraries were prepared and TCR repertoires were sequenced by different laboratories using diverse techniques, in order to increase sequencing depth and limit assay-specific biases. Per donor, leukapheresis produced somewhere between about 0.94 and 8.9 billion PBMCs. General findings and caveats noted by the study authors: Naive subsets generally had larger estimated clonotype richness than memory subsets. Compared with non-shared clonotypes, the clonotypes found in all four sorted-subset donors had higher generation probabilities. Sampling was restricted to blood, and TCR repertoires in tissues likely differ from the TCR repertoires found in blood. The small number of donors limited the genetic and exposure-history diversity represented. Pairwise subsampling indicated that sequencing depth was expected to affect the degree of clonotype sharing among donors. Around 5% of naive CD4, more than 3% of naive CD8, approximately 2% of memory CD4, and about 0.4% of memory CD8 clonotypes were shared across a handful of donors. Incomplete sequencing was indicated by rarefaction of sorted-subset datasets, despite the large sequencing depth.

The donors were healthy, HIV-negative adults who had no recently reported acute infections or vaccinations. Only Caucasian adults living in Nashville, Tennessee, USA were represented among the donors. CD4+ T cells were enriched through magnetic negative selection, after which naive cells were positively selected on CD45RA and the remaining negative fraction served as the memory subset. Blood was obtained by leukapheresis, after which PBMCs were separated by Ficoll-Histopaque density gradient centrifugation and cryopreserved in liquid nitrogen vapor phase. Analytical flow cytometry was used to check the purity and quantity of every magnetically sorted T cell population. Genomic DNA was isolated from each sorted fraction and quantified by UV absorbance on a Nanodrop 2000c. The CDR1 and CDR2 encoded by the germline V gene are MDHEN and SYDVKM. The CDR3 sequence holds 17 residues, the cysteine and phenylalanine included. Of the read, only the CDR3 DNA is kept; its 51 bases are in frame from base 1. For this chain, trimming is 5 bases at the V end and 1 base at the J end, and the number of junction bases without a gene match is 6.

TCR CDR3 regions were amplified from genomic DNA by multiplex PCR using the deep immunoSEQ assay. For each cell subset, the extracted genomic DNA was distributed evenly across all wells of several immunoSEQ 96-well plates, and each plate served as one replicate. For sorted subsets, 150 to 250 ng genomic DNA, equal to about 30,000 T cell genomes, was loaded into each replicate PCR. Purified libraries were measured with a Qubit 3.0 fluorometer, size-checked on a Bioanalyzer 2100, and measured again with the KAPA Library Quantification kit. Each immunoSEQ 96-well plate was sequenced on its own single-read 150-cycle Illumina NextSeq 550 flow cell. The study's processing was this. Because only junctional sequences without quality scores were contained in the immunoSEQ output, filtering matching that applied to full-length reads could not be performed. To assign V/J genes and CDR3, sequences were annotated using PyIR, a Python wrapper for IgBLAST v1.9, with IMGT germline references. Reads were removed for weak V/J assignments (E-value above 1e-6), missing CDR3, stop codons, out-of-frame junctions, or ambiguous translated residues. V3J clonotypes were defined as sequences sharing the same inferred V gene, J gene, and CDR3 amino acid sequence. Percentage overlap between repertoires was computed as shared unique clonotypes divided by the size of the smaller repertoire. Repertoire richness was assessed with RTK rarefaction, the Chao1 estimator, and Recon v2.1 estimates of unobserved clonotypes. OLGA was used to compute generation probabilities for all TCRbeta clonotypes that the gDNA method yielded from a handful of donors. The clones in this table, taken by TCRdb from immuneACCESS, are in-frame only. Not every clone is retained; where verified, under half of the shortfall comes from an unresolved V gene, and the cause of the rest is unknown. Clone size and V and J calls were adopted from that table, with D and trimming inferred from the DNA. The table for this sample lists 2 million to 2.5 million clones; less than 95% of them were counted only once. The ten largest clones represent 0.37% of the sample.

For this clone: Its antigen remains unidentified. No much larger clone exists at a distance of one base, and base qualities are not known.

The rearrangement joined TRBV28 to TRBJ2-2; 11 bases in the middle match TRBD2. The TCR comes from a man between 18 and 35 years old in good health. Some clones in this sample may be carry-over from other donors' samples. Material for sequencing was naive CD4+ T cells from PBMCs. Interpreted using the paper, the cell subset or site label stands for: CD45RA+ positively selected. The DNA reads TGTGCCAGCAGTGACACTAGCGGGAGAGGGAACACCGGGGAGCTGTTTTTT. Translated, it gives CASSDTSGRGNTGELFF.